Following are 20 T cell receptor beta chains from one sample sequenced in a study of blood T cell repertoires in COVID-19. TCRdb's table, derived via immunoSEQ multiplex PCR, lists solely in-frame clones and lacks some. The data show a few hundred thousand clones, around 92% seen once. Sequencing input: peripheral blood. These receptors were collected from a woman younger than 45 with COVID-19, enrolled during active disease.

This chain links TRBV14 with TRBJ2-3; D might be TRBD1 (6 bases). V gave up 7 bases and J gave up 13 bases, with 15 bases separating them. Germline values: CDR1 SGHDN, CDR2 FVKESK. The CDR3 loop spans 11 amino acids. The CDR3: CASTRGRGEYF. In nucleotides, the CDR3 is TGTGCCAGCACACGGGGCAGGGGCGAGTATTTT. The full variable domain, completed using reference TRBV14 and TRBJ2-3, is EAGVTQFPSHSVIEKGQTVTLRCDPISGHDNLYWYRRVMGKEIKFLLHFVKESKQDESGMPNNRFLAERTGGTYSTLKVQPAELEDSGVYFCASTRGRGEYFGPGTRLTVL.

This clone has only one observation. The V gene is TRBV7-8, the J gene TRBJ1-1; D is unclear. In germline, CDR1 is SGHVS, CDR2 FQNEAQ. CDR3 length equals 18 residues. Trimming removed 4 bases at V and 0 bases at J, with 21 bases between. Here the CDR3 reads CASSSPKTGSLMNTEAFF. CDR3 DNA sequence: TGTGCCAGCAGCTCCCCGAAAACCGGGAGCCTAATGAACACTGAAGCTTTCTTT.

The chain links TRBV7-2 to TRBJ2-5; no firm D call. Deletions cut 3 bases from V and 6 bases from J, with 17 bases between. CDR1 and CDR2 (germline): SGHTA, FQGNSA. The CDR3 runs 15 residues. CDR3 loop: CASSFSEAQSQTQYF. Written as DNA, the CDR3 is TGTGCCAGCAGCTTTTCAGAAGCACAGTCGCAGACCCAGTACTTC.

This chain connects TRBV10-1 to TRBJ2-2, with a tentative D call TRBD2 (5 bases). This CDR3 contains 14 residues. CDR1 and CDR2 from the germline V gene are WNHNN and SYGVQD (reference sequence). The V gene lost 8 bases and the J gene lost 7 bases, with 17 bases spanning the gap. The CDR3 here is CASARGFGDGELFF. The DNA of the CDR3 is TGCGCCAGCGCTCGGGGATTTGGGGACGGGGAGCTGTTTTTT.

This chain joins TRBV7-2 and TRBJ2-5; TRBD2 aligns across 7 bases. The germline gives CDR1 SGHTA, CDR2 FQGNSA. The length of the CDR3 is 16 residues. The ends lost 2 bases at V and 7 bases at J; junction bases unmatched: 13. The CDR3 protein is CASSLSRGGGVATQYF. DNA for the CDR3: TGTGCCAGCAGCTTATCTCGTGGCGGGGGAGTTGCGACCCAGTACTTC.

The V gene is TRBV9, the J gene TRBJ2-3; 7 nucleotides match TRBD1. The CDR3 spans 16 residues. J lost 5 bases, V lost 3 bases, and 12 bases had no gene match. Germline-derived CDR1 and CDR2 are SGDLS and YYNGEE. CDR3 protein: CASSGRGQAWGDTQYF. As DNA, the CDR3 is TGTGCCAGCAGCGGACGAGGACAGGCCTGGGGAGATACGCAGTATTTT.

Turning to this clone: Other nucleotide sequences in the sample specify the same CDR3. This rearrangement joins TRBV12-3 or TRBV12-4 to TRBJ2-2; D is ambiguous. Trimming pared 3 bases from V and 4 bases from J, leaving 6 bases between. The CDR3 is made up of 13 amino acids. The DNA of the CDR3 is TGTGCCAGCAGTTTTGGGCGCACCGGGGAGCTGTTTTTT. It specifies CASSFGRTGELFF.

The V and J genes are TRBV11-2 and TRBJ2-5; D perhaps matches TRBD1 (5 bases). CDR1 is SGHAT, CDR2 FQNNGV, per germline. The ends were cut back, 8 bases at V and 5 bases at J, with 15 bases in the middle. CDR3 size: 13 residues. CDR3 in amino acids: CASGAQGWETQYF. In nucleotides, the CDR3 is TGTGCCAGCGGAGCGCAGGGCTGGGAGACCCAGTACTTC.

This clone was picked up one time. V gene TRBV6-1 combines with J gene TRBJ2-7; 8 nucleotides match TRBD1. The CDR3 is 15 amino acids. V trimming: 4 bases; J trimming: 6 bases; junction bases outside the gene matches: 11. Germline-derived CDR1 and CDR2 are MNHNS and SASEGT. Written as DNA, the CDR3 is TGTGCCAGCAGTGCCCCCGGGACAGGCTTGAGCGAGCAGTACTTC. This sequence encodes CASSAPGTGLSEQYF.

The rearrangement links TRBV5-4 to TRBJ2-7; weak D call: TRBD2 (6 bases). The germline V and J ends were trimmed by 3 bases and 5 bases, with 9 bases remaining between them. This CDR3 is 12 amino acids long. Germline V gene data show CDR1 as SGHNT and CDR2 as YYREEE (reference sequence). As DNA, the CDR3 is TGTGCCAGCAGCTCGGGGGTGGACGAGCAGTACTTC. It codes for CASSSGVDEQYF.

V usage is TRBV2 and J usage is TRBJ1-1; D is perhaps TRBD1 (6 bases). V was trimmed by 8 bases and J by 0 bases, leaving 13 bases between them. The CDR3 sequence is 14 residues long. Germline lookup yields CDR1 SNHLY and CDR2 FYNNEI. The CDR3 protein is CASGRRGMNTEAFF. The CDR3 region has the DNA TGTGCCAGCGGACGCAGGGGCATGAACACTGAAGCTTTCTTT.

The genes are TRBV19 and TRBJ2-3; D not resolved. Between the trimmed V and J ends, which lost 3 bases and 9 bases, there was a span of 7 bases. Germline V gives CDR1 LNHDA, CDR2 SQIVND (reference sequence). The CDR3 length is 11 residues. The CDR3 DNA is TGTGCCAGTAGTATCGGTTTAACGCAGTATTTT. This sequence encodes CASSIGLTQYF.

This rearrangement joins TRBV29-1 to TRBJ1-2, with D perhaps TRBD1 (5 bases). The CDR3 loop spans 13 amino acids. CDR1 SQVTM and CDR2 ANQGSEA come from the germline V gene. With 4 bases removed from V and 7 bases from J, the gap between germline ends came to 16 bases. The CDR3 loop reads CSVVTVSGAGYTF. The CDR3 region has the DNA TGCAGCGTTGTGACGGTCAGCGGGGCTGGCTACACCTTC.

The CDR3 reads CASSETGGAANEKLFF. CDR3 coding DNA: TGTGCCAGCAGTGAGACAGGGGGCGCGGCTAATGAAAAACTGTTTTTT. V usage is TRBV25-1 and J usage is TRBJ1-4, with 10 bases that match TRBD1. The CDR3 sequence is 16 residues long. CDR1 is MGHDK, CDR2 SYGVNS, per germline. Trimming took 3 bases from V and 3 from J; bases not matched to a gene: 4.

The chain uses TRBV19 and TRBJ1-4; no reliable D call. Looked up from germline, CDR1 is LNHDA and CDR2 is SQIVND (reference sequence). CDR3 length equals 15 residues. Trimming took 3 bases from V and 3 from J, leaving 11 bases between them. The CDR3: CASSIARLSNEKLFF. CDR3 in DNA: TGTGCCAGTAGTATCGCGAGGCTTTCTAATGAAAAACTGTTTTTT.

The chain employs TRBV6-2 or TRBV6-3 and TRBJ1-2; possible D gene TRBD1, 5 bases. CDR1 and CDR2 (germline): MNHEY, SVGEGT. This CDR3 has 13 residues. V lost 4 bases to trimming and J lost 3 bases, with 9 bases between them. The CDR3 protein is CASSLGRDYGYTF. The CDR3 coding sequence is TGTGCCAGCAGTTTAGGCAGGGACTATGGCTACACCTTC.

V and J are TRBV5-1 and TRBJ1-4; D perhaps matches TRBD1 (5 bases). Germline V gene sequence: CDR1 SGHRS, CDR2 YFSETQ. This CDR3 region has 15 residues. Deletions cut 5 bases from V and 0 bases from J, with 11 bases between. CDR3 in DNA: TGCGCCAGCAGTGATACAGGCTCAACTAATGAAAAACTGTTTTTT. This translates into CASSDTGSTNEKLFF.

The V and J genes are TRBV3-1 (or the pseudogene TRBV3-2) and TRBJ2-3; tentatively, D is TRBD1 (6 bases). The V and J ends lost 0 bases and 3 bases respectively, with 7 bases between them. This CDR3 spans 14 amino acids. Germline CDR1 LGHDT, CDR2 YNNKEL (reference sequence). Written as DNA, the CDR3 is TGTGCCAGCAGCCAAGAAGGGGGAACAGATACGCAGTATTTT. It encodes CASSQEGGTDTQYF.

The genes are TRBV7-9 and TRBJ1-2, with D tentatively TRBD1 (5 bases). The CDR3 is 14 amino acids. CDR1 and CDR2 from the germline V gene are SEHNR and FQNEAQ (reference sequence). V shed 6 bases and J shed 0 bases, with 11 bases lying between them. This CDR3 reads CASSRGGANYGYTF. The CDR3 bases are TGTGCCAGCAGTAGGGGCGGGGCTAACTATGGCTACACCTTC.

The chain employs TRBV7-9 and TRBJ2-1; 7 bases align to TRBD2. The CDR3 covers 15 residues. The germline V gene has CDR1 SEHNR and CDR2 FQNEAQ (reference sequence). With 1 base clipped from V and 4 bases from J, the junction kept 4 bases outside the gene matches. The CDR3 loop is CASSLVREIYNEQFF. For the CDR3, the DNA is TGTGCCAGCAGCTTAGTGCGGGAGATATACAATGAGCAGTTCTTC.